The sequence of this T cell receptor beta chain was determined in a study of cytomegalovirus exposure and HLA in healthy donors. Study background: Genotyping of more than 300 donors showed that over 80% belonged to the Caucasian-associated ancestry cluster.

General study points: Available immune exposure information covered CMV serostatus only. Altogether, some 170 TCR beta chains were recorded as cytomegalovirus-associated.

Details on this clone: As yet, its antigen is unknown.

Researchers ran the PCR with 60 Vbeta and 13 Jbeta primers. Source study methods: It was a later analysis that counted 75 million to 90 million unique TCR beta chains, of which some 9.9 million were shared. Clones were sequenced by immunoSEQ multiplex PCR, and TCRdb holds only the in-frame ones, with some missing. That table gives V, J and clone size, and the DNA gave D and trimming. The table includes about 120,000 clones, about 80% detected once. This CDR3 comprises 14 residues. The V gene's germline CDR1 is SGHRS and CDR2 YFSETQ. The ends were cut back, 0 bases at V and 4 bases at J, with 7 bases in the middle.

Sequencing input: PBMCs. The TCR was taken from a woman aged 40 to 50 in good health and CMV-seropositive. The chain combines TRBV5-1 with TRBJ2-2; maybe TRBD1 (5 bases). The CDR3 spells CASSLEGLTGELFF. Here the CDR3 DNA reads TGCGCCAGCAGCTTGGAGGGGCTCACCGGGGAGCTGTTTTTT.